What follows are 18 T cell receptor beta chains derived from one specimen sequenced in a study of T cells after somatic rescue of genetic block. Clones were sequenced by immunoSEQ multiplex PCR, and TCRdb holds only the in-frame ones, with some missing. The data show more than 13,000 clones, 55% to 75% seen once. The sample comprised peripheral blood mononuclear cells (PBMCs). These receptors all stem from a man in his late teens or twenties.

CDR3 loop: CAWSVPGGANYEQYF. CDR3 in DNA: TGTGCCTGGAGTGTACCTGGAGGGGCGAACTACGAGCAGTACTTC. The gene calls are TRBV30 and TRBJ2-7; TRBD2 is a possible D gene (6 bases). CDR3 length: 15 residues. V was pared by 0 bases and J by 3 bases, with 15 bases between. The V gene's germline CDR1 is GTSNPN and CDR2 SVGIG (reference sequence).

The chain uses TRBV7-8 and TRBJ2-5; D may correspond to TRBD1 or TRBD2 (6 bases each). The J call may be wrong; the DNA end is better matched by TRBJ2-7. Germline CDR1 SGHVS, CDR2 FQNEAQ. CDR3 length: 11 amino acids. The CDR3 region is CASRGGREQYF. The CDR3 DNA follows: TGTGCCAGCCGAGGGGGGCGCGAGCAGTACTTC.

The V gene is TRBV2, the J gene TRBJ1-2; no definite D call. Trimming took 8 bases from V and 12 from J, leaving 19 bases between them. CDR1 and CDR2 from the germline V gene are SNHLY and FYNNEI. The CDR3 covers 12 residues. The CDR3 DNA follows: TGTGCCAGCGGAGGTCAGGTGGCAGTCCACACCTTC. Translated: CASGGQVAVHTF.

With respect to this clone: Other DNA sequences in this sample translate to the same CDR3. V gene TRBV5-1 combines with J gene TRBJ2-1; D not certain. V was cut by 0 bases and J by 4 bases, with 5 bases left in between. Germline V CDR1 and CDR2: SGHRS, YFSETQ. This CDR3 is 13 amino acids long. The CDR3 nucleotides read TGCGCCAGCAGCTTGGGGGGATACAATGAGCAGTTCTTC. As protein: CASSLGGYNEQFF.

This chain joins TRBV10-3 and TRBJ1-5, with D unresolved. V dropped 10 bases and J dropped 9 bases, with 16 bases sitting between them. This CDR3 is 12 amino acids long. Germline loops: CDR1 ENHRY, CDR2 SYGVKD. The CDR3 DNA sequence: TGTGCCACCCGTTATCCTCGTGGGCCCCAGCATTTT. Amino acids: CATRYPRGPQHF.

This clone is a singleton in its sample. This rearrangement joins TRBV6-6 to TRBJ2-7, with 9 nucleotides matching TRBD1. J was trimmed by 4 bases and V by 9 bases; bases with no gene match: 7. Germline V gene data show CDR1 as MNHNY and CDR2 as SVGAGI (reference sequence). The CDR3 has 13 residues. Written as DNA, the CDR3 is TGTGCCAGGCGACGGGACAGGGAGTACGAGCAGTACTTC. This sequence encodes CARRRDREYEQYF.

DNA of the CDR3: TGCGCCAGCAGCCCCAACACAGATACGCAGTATTTT. Protein: CASSPNTDTQYF. The chain carries TRBV5-1 and TRBJ2-3, with D uncertain. CDR3 size: 12 residues. Per germline, CDR1 SGHRS and CDR2 YFSETQ. The V end lost 4 bases, the J end lost 2 bases, and 5 bases lay between the germline ends.

The chain has TRBV6-5 and TRBJ1-2, with D unclear. Trimming pared 6 bases from V and 8 bases from J, leaving 16 bases between. This CDR3 has 13 amino acids. Germline CDR1 MNHEY, CDR2 SVGAGI. CDR3 protein: CASRPDTLRGYTF. Here the CDR3 DNA reads TGTGCCAGCAGACCTGACACCCTAAGGGGCTACACCTTC.

The CDR3 coding sequence is TGCGCCAGCAGCCTTCGGACAGGAAATGGTGGCTACACCTTC. Encoded protein: CASSLRTGNGGYTF. J is TRBJ1-2 and V is TRBV5-1; 7 bases agree with TRBD1. V gave up 4 bases and J gave up 7 bases; unmatched junction bases: 10. CDR1 is SGHRS, CDR2 YFSETQ, per germline. CDR3 length equals 14 residues.

This rearrangement joins TRBV7-2 to TRBJ2-2; D gene unclear. The CDR3 spans 14 residues. Germline values: CDR1 SGHTA, CDR2 FQGNSA. V was trimmed by 6 bases and J by 2 bases, leaving 10 bases between them. CDR3 loop: CASRSGVNTGELFF. The CDR3 nucleotides are TGTGCCAGCAGATCAGGTGTCAACACCGGGGAGCTGTTTTTT.

In this sample, this clone turned up once. In nucleotides, the CDR3 is TGTGCCAGCAGCCCAGGGTGGGGGGAGACCCAGTACTTC. This codes for CASSPGWGETQYF. The rearrangement links TRBV11-3 to TRBJ2-5; D might be TRBD1 or TRBD2, each matching 5 bases. Germline values: CDR1 SGHNT, CDR2 YENEEA. The ends were cut back, 5 bases at V and 5 bases at J, with 12 bases in the middle. CDR3 length equals 13 residues.

This chain links TRBV11-3 with TRBJ2-2, with 8 positions matching TRBD1. There are 17 residues in the CDR3. With V trimmed by 5 bases and J by 0 bases, 8 bases remained unmatched. Germline CDR1 SGHNT, CDR2 YENEEA. In nucleotides, the CDR3 is TGTGCCAGCAGCGGTCCAAAGGGACAGGCGAACACCGGGGAGCTGTTTTTT. It codes for CASSGPKGQANTGELFF.

This clone is a singleton in its sample. The V gene is TRBV30, the J gene TRBJ2-2, with a weak D call TRBD2 (7 bases). The CDR3 runs 16 residues. Germline V gene lookup returns CDR1 GTSNPN and CDR2 SVGIG (reference sequence). V was clipped by 0 bases and J by 3 bases, with 14 bases between them. This CDR3 is CAWSVRGAVDTGELFF. DNA for the CDR3: TGTGCCTGGAGTGTACGGGGGGCCGTGGACACCGGGGAGCTGTTTTTT.

This clone was recorded a few times. V usage is TRBV5-6 and J usage is TRBJ1-2; 9 bases are a match to TRBD1. CDR1 and CDR2 (germline): SGHDT, YYEEEE. The CDR3 contains 15 residues. V lost 1 base to trimming and J lost 7 bases; unmatched junction nucleotides: 8. This chain's CDR3 is CASSLPAGTGSGYTF. The CDR3 DNA sequence: TGTGCCAGCAGCTTGCCGGCCGGGACAGGGTCTGGCTACACCTTC.

This chain joins TRBV14 and TRBJ2-2, with TRBD1 matching 8 bases. CDR1 and CDR2 (germline): SGHDN, FVKESK. CDR3 length: 13 residues. CDR3 in amino acids: CGRQGTGTGELFF. Here the CDR3 DNA reads TGTGGCAGACAGGGGACCGGTACCGGGGAGCTGTTTTTT.

This clone was detected once. This chain uses TRBV5-1 with TRBJ2-2, with D tentatively TRBD1 (5 bases). With 1 base removed from V and 7 bases from J, the gap between germline ends came to 14 bases. Germline V lookup: CDR1 SGHRS, CDR2 YFSETQ. This CDR3 has 15 residues. In nucleotides, the CDR3 is TGCGCCAGCAGCTTGCGGGCAGGGAAGGGCGGGGAGCTGTTTTTT. Amino acid sequence: CASSLRAGKGGELFF.

With respect to this clone: A junction boundary mismatches the germline segment, possibly from a read error. This specimen includes other DNA sequences encoding the same CDR3. The chain uses TRBV5-1 and TRBJ1-4; unclear D gene. Germline values: CDR1 SGHRS, CDR2 YFSETQ. This CDR3 region has 14 residues. DNA for the CDR3: TGCGCCAGCAGCCCTACCGACCGCTTCGGAAAACTGTTTTTC. Its translation: CASSPTDRFGKLFF.

The J gene is TRBJ1-4, the V gene TRBV30, with 7 bases lining up with TRBD1. The CDR3 consists of 13 residues. Germline V CDR1 and CDR2: GTSNPN, SVGIG (reference sequence). V lost 0 bases and J lost 8; bases outside the gene matches: 3. The CDR3 sequence: CAWSVQGNEKLFF. The CDR3 nucleotides are TGTGCCTGGAGTGTACAGGGGAACGAAAAACTGTTTTTT. The full variable domain, completed using reference TRBV30 and TRBJ1-4, is SQTIHQWPATLVQPVGSPLSLECTVEGTSNPNLYWYRQAAGRGLQLLFYSVGIGQISSEVPQNLSASRPQDRQFILSSKKLLLSDSGFYLCAWSVQGNEKLFFGSGTQLSVL.